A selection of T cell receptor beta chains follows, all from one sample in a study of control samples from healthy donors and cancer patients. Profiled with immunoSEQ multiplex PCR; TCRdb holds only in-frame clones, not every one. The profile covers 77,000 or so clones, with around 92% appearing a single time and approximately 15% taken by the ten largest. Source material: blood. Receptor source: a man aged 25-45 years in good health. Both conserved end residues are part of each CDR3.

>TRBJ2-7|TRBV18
CASSPLYEQYF
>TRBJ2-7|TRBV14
CASSQEWATYEQYF
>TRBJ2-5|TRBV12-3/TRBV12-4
CASNFRGQETQYF
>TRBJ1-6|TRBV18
CASSPSGGDSPLHF
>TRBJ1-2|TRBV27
CASSRTVNYGYTF
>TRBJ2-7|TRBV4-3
CASSQAALAPYEQYF
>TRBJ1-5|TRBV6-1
CASSEWTGKSNQPQHF
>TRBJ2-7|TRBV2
CASSDRGNTYEQYF
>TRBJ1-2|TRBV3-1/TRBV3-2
CASSQDIPGLFYGYTF
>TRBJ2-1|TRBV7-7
CASSPGGPGNEQFF
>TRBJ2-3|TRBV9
CASSVRQTLRDTQYF
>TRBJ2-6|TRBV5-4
CASSLKVPSGANVLTF
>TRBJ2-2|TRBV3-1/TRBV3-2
CASSPGGPGPPGELFF
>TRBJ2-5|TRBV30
CAWGQGGKVETQYF
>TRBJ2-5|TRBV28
CASTLKRRGETQYF
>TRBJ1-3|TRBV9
CASSGGSGASGNTIYF
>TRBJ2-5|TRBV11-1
CASSRRLVQLQETQYF
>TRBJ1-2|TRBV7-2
CASNPDGSNYGYTF
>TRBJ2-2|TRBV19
CASSETGELFF
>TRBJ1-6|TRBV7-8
CASSLEENSPLHF
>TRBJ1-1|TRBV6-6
CATEDSVNTEAFF
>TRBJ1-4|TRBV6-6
CASSYSTGATNEKLFF
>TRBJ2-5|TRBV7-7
CASSSTGETQYF
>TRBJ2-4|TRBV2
CASSSPGTPKNIQYF
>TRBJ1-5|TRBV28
CASSSGGSFNQPQHF
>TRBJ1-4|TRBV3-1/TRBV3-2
CASRDSTGVTNEKLFF
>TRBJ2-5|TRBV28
CASSLIQGPQETQYF
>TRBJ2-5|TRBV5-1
CASRLTGALTQETQYF
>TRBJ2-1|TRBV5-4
CASSLRMSGGAYNEQFF
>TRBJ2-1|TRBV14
CASSQWQGPVDEQFF
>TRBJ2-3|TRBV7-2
CASSLGPLAGTSTDTQYF
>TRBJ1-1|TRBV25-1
CASSGRDFGEAFF
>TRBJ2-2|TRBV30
CAWSDGNTGELFF
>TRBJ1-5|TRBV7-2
CASSPWQGFGQPQHF
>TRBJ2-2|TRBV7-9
CASSPMFGDSTGELFF
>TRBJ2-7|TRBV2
CASSGRQGTYEQYF
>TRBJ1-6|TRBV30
CAWQAAIYNSPLHF
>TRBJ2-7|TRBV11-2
CASSLEGSTPYEQYF
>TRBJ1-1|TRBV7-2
CASSWWPNTEAFF
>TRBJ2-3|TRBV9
CASTKTGTGATDTQYF
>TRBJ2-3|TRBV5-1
CASNPPLTGPGADTQYF
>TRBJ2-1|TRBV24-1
CATSDFRAGDNNEQFF
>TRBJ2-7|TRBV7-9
CASSLVGTGAGEQYF
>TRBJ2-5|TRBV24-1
CATSQARQTRETQYF
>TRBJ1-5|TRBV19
CASSAAGHNVFQPQHF
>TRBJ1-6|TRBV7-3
CASSLEGGGSPLHF
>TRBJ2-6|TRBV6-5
CASNPGAGANVLTF
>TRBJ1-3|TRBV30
CAWRDRTGAGNTIYF
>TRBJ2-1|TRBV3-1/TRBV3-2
CASSQAGRTYNEQFF
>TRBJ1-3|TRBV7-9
CASSQQGGAGNTIYF
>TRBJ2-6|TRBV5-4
CASSLEGQSLLSGANVLTF
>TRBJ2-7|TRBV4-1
CASSRVTSGGAGYEQYF
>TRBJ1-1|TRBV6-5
CASSWDRGTTEAFF
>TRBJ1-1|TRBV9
CASSPSGTPNTEAFF
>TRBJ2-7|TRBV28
CASRAWGQGSYEQYF
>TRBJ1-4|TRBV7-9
CASSPFGVNEKLFF
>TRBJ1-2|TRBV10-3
CAIKPTGDTNYGYTF
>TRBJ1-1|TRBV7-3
CASSLTGEGTEAFF
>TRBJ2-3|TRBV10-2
CASRGPGGREKPDTQYF